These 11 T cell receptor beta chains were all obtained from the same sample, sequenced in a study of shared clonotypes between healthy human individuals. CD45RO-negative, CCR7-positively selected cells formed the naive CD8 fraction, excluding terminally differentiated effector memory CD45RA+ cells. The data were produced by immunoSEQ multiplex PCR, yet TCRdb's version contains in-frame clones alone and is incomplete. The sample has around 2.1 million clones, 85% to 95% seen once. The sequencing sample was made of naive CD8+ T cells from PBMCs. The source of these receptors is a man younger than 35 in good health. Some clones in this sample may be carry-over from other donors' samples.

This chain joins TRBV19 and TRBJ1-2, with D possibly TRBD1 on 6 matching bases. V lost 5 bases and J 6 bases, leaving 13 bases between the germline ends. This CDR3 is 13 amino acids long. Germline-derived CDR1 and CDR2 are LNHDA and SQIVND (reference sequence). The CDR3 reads CASSWQGKDGYTF. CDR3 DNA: TGTGCCAGTAGTTGGCAGGGGAAAGATGGCTACACCTTC.

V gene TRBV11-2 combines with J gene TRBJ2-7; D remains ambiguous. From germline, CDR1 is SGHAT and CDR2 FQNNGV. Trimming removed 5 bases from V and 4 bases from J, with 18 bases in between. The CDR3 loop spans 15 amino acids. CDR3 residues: CASSQPDVGDYEQYF. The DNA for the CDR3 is TGTGCCAGCAGCCAACCCGACGTTGGCGATTACGAGCAGTACTTC. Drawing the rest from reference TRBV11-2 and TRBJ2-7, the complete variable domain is EAGVAQSPRYKIIEKRQSVAFWCNPISGHATLYWYQQILGQGPKLLIQFQNNGVVDDSQLPKDRFSAERLKGVDSTLKIQPAKLEDSAVYLCASSQPDVGDYEQYFGPGTRLTVT.

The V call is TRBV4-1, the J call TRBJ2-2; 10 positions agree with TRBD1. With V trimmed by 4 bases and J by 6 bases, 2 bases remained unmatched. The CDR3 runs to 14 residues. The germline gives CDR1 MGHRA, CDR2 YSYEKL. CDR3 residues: CASSPGQGPGELFF. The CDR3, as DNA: TGCGCCAGCAGCCCGGGACAGGGGCCCGGGGAGCTGTTTTTT.

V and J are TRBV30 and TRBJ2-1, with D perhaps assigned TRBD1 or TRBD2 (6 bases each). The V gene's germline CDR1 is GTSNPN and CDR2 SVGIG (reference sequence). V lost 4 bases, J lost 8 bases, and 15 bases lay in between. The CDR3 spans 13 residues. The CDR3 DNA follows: TGTGCCTGGAATGGGGGGCTGGTGGATGAGCAGTTCTTC. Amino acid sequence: CAWNGGLVDEQFF.

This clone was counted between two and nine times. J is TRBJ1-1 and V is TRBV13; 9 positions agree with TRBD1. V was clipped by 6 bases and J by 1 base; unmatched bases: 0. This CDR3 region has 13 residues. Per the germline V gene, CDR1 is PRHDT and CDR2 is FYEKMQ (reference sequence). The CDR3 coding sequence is TGTGCCAGCAGGACAGGGGGGAACACTGAAGCTTTCTTT. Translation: CASRTGGNTEAFF. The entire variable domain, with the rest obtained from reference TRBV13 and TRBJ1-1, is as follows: AAGVIQSPRHLIKEKRETATLKCYPIPRHDTVYWYQQGPGQDPQFLISFYEKMQSDKGSIPDRFSAQQFSDYHSELNMSSLELGDSALYFCASRTGGNTEAFFGQGTRLTVV.

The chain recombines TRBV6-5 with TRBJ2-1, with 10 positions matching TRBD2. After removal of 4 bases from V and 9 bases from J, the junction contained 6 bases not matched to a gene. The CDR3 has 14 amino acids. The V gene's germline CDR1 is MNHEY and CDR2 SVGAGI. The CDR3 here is CASSSLAGALEQFF. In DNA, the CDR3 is TGTGCCAGCAGTTCCCTAGCGGGAGCGCTTGAGCAGTTCTTC.

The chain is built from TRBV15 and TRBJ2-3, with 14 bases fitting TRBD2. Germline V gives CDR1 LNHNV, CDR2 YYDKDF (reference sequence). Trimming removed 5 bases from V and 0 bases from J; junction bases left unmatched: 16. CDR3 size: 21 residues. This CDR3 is CATSPSLGLAGDQTSTDTQYF. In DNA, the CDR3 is TGTGCCACCAGCCCTAGCCTGGGACTAGCGGGAGATCAAACCAGCACAGATACGCAGTATTTT.

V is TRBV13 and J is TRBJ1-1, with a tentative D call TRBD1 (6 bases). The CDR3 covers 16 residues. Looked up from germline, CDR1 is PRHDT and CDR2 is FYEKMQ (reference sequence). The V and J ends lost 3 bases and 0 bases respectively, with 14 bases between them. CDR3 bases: TGTGCCAGCAGCTTGGCGGGGGCGCCTGTGAACACTGAAGCTTTCTTT. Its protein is CASSLAGAPVNTEAFF.

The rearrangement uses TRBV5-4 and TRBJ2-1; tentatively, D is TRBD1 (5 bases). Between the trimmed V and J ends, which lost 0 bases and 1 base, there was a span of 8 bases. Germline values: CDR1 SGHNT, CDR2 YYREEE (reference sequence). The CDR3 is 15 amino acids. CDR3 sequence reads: CASSLVQGSYNEQFF. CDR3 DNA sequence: TGTGCCAGCAGCTTGGTGCAGGGATCCTACAATGAGCAGTTCTTC.

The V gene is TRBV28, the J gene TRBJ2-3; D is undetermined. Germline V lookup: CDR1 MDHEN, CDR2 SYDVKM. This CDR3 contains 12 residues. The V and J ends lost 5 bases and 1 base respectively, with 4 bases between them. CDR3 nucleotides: TGTGCCAGCAGTCACCGCACAGATACGCAGTATTTT. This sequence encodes CASSHRTDTQYF.

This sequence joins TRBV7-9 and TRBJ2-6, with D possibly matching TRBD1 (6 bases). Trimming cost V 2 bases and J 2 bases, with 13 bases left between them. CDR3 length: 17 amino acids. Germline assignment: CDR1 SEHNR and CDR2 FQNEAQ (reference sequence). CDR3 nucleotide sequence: TGTGCCAGCAGCTTACCCCACAGGGAGACTGGGGCCAACGTCCTGACTTTC. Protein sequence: CASSLPHRETGANVLTF.